The clone carrying this TCR beta chain was seen repeatedly, ten times or more. Its target is not known. This CDR3 is built from 14 residues. V was cut by 4 bases and J by 0 bases, with 11 bases left in between. Germline assignment: CDR1 SGDLS and CDR2 YYNGEE. As the template, RNA transcripts were used to amplify TCR beta CDR3 regions. Second-round multiplex PCR came after a first-round RT-PCR that employed HTBI primers. TCRdb fed the multiplex PCR reads into MiXCR, producing one record per CDR3 protein. The sample holds about 340,000 distinct CDR3 sequences, 15% to 20% seen once. This entry belongs to a study of Graves' ophthalmopathy and Graves' hyperthyroidism. Background on the study: Before any treatment, peripheral blood was taken at the initial diagnosis.

Broader study findings: With around 70% sensitivity and around 79% specificity, the model predicted ophthalmopathy progression. Discrimination between ophthalmopathy and stable hyperthyroidism by a 13-signature model showed 87.88% sensitivity and roughly 80% specificity.

The sequence derives from an adult man with Graves' ophthalmopathy. The rearrangement joins TRBV9 to TRBJ2-7; maybe TRBD2 (7 bases). The sample taken for sequencing was peripheral blood. CDR3 protein: CASSPAGHSYEQYF. The CDR3 DNA follows: TGTGCCAGCAGCCCAGCGGGACACTCCTACGAGCAGTACTTC.